The T cell receptor beta chain under discussion was sequenced for a study of control samples from healthy donors and cancer patients. The method was immunoSEQ multiplex PCR; TCRdb's version includes in-frame clones alone and lacks a portion of them. This table holds over 80,000 clones, 70% to 90% found once. Trimming pared 1 base from V and 7 bases from J, leaving 4 bases between. Germline-derived CDR1 and CDR2 are MGHDK and SYGVNS. This CDR3 has 12 amino acids. This sequence was found in a man aged 25 to 40 in good health. The rearrangement uses TRBV25-1 and TRBJ2-2; D not certain. Sequenced: blood. CDR3 nucleotides: TGTGCCAGCAGTGAATTCGGCGGGGAGCTGTTTTTT. This translates into CASSEFGGELFF.